These 15 T cell receptor beta chains were all obtained from the same sample, sequenced in a study of blood T cell repertoires in COVID-19. Sequenced by immunoSEQ multiplex PCR; TCRdb stores in-frame clones only, minus some. The table includes tens of thousands of clones, approximately 90% detected once. Specimen: peripheral blood. All receptors come from a human donor with active COVID-19. The donor label of this sample is uncertain.

V gene TRBV27 combines with J gene TRBJ1-2, with 7 bases lining up with TRBD1. The CDR3 is made up of 15 amino acids. The junction had 9 bases not matched to a gene; V was cut back by 0 bases and J by 8 bases. The germline CDR1 and CDR2 sequences are MNHEY and SMNVEV (reference sequence). The CDR3 DNA sequence: TGTGCCAGCAGTTTATCTACAGGGGATAGAAGCGGCTACACCTTC. Translation: CASSLSTGDRSGYTF.

The J gene is TRBJ2-7, the V gene TRBV6-6; D unclear. The CDR3 consists of 14 residues. Trimming took off 2 bases at V and 7 bases at J, with 15 bases between the two ends. CDR1 and CDR2 (germline): MNHNY, SVGAGI (reference sequence). Here the CDR3 reads CASSYGSALEEQYF. DNA of the CDR3: TGTGCCAGCAGTTACGGCAGCGCTTTAGAAGAGCAGTACTTC.

This chain uses TRBV6-5 with TRBJ1-6, with unresolved D. CDR3 length equals 15 residues. V dropped 5 bases and J dropped 7 bases, with 15 bases sitting between them. CDR1 and CDR2 (germline): MNHEY, SVGAGI. The chain's CDR3 is CASSKMTVQNSPLHF. For the CDR3, the DNA is TGTGCCAGCAGTAAAATGACTGTGCAGAATTCACCCCTCCACTTT.

The chain employs TRBV7-3 and TRBJ2-3, with D possibly TRBD2 on 6 matching bases. The CDR3 is made up of 15 amino acids. Trimming pared 0 bases from V and 2 bases from J, leaving 9 bases between. Germline V gives CDR1 SGHTA, CDR2 FQGTGA. The CDR3 DNA follows: TGTGCCAGCAGCTTAACCGGGGACTTCACAGATACGCAGTATTTT. This gives the protein CASSLTGDFTDTQYF.

The chain is built from TRBV28 and TRBJ1-2; 8 nucleotides align to TRBD1. Germline assignment: CDR1 MDHEN and CDR2 SYDVKM. The CDR3 extends over 16 amino acids. Trimming took 5 bases from V and 7 from J; bases not matched to a gene: 15. CDR3 in DNA: TGTGCCAGCAGTCCCCCTCGGAGCCGGGACAGGACTGGCTACACCTTC. Translation gives CASSPPRSRDRTGYTF.

V is TRBV6-2 or TRBV6-3 and J is TRBJ1-2, with D tentatively TRBD1 (5 bases). CDR1 MNHEY and CDR2 SVGEGT come from the germline V gene. The CDR3 is made up of 14 amino acids. V was pared by 1 base and J by 4 bases, with 10 bases between. The CDR3 DNA reads as TGTGCCAGCAGTTACTACGGACAAGGCTATGGCTACACCTTC. This translates into CASSYYGQGYGYTF.

This chain joins TRBV9 and TRBJ2-1, with D perhaps TRBD2 (6 bases). Trimming stripped 4 bases from V and 7 bases from J, with 24 bases between. The CDR3 consists of 17 residues. Per germline, CDR1 SGDLS and CDR2 YYNGEE. The CDR3 loop is CASSPRSTNPRGNEQFF. The CDR3 DNA follows: TGTGCCAGCAGCCCGCGCTCGACTAACCCCCGGGGGAATGAGCAGTTCTTC.

J is TRBJ2-7 and V is TRBV27; D may be TRBD2 (6 bases). The CDR3 spans 16 residues. Per germline, CDR1 MNHEY and CDR2 SMNVEV (reference sequence). V lost 5 bases and J 0 bases, leaving 17 bases between the germline ends. The CDR3 coding sequence is TGTGCCAGCAGTCCAGGCGGGGTCATTAGCTCCTACGAGCAGTACTTC. This encodes CASSPGGVISSYEQYF.

This clone has more than one count but fewer than ten. The chain combines TRBV9 with TRBJ2-7; 9 bases are shared with TRBD2. Germline V lookup: CDR1 SGDLS, CDR2 YYNGEE. The CDR3 length is 14 residues. The V and J ends lost 4 bases and 2 bases, in that order; junction bases with no gene match: 4. As DNA, the CDR3 is TGTGCCAGCAGCTCGGGCGGGGGGGCCTACGAGCAGTACTTC. Amino acids: CASSSGGGAYEQYF. The variable domain in full, completed from reference TRBV9 and TRBJ2-7, reads DSGVTQTPKHLITATGQRVTLRCSPRSGDLSVYWYQQSLDQGLQFLIQYYNGEERAKGNILERFSAQQFPDLHSELNLSSLELGDSALYFCASSSGGGAYEQYFGPGTRLTVT.

This chain connects TRBV2 to TRBJ2-5, with 8 bases that match TRBD2. The CDR3 extends over 17 amino acids. Trimming removed 4 bases from V and 0 bases from J; junction bases left unmatched: 10. Germline CDR1 SNHLY, CDR2 FYNNEI. The CDR3 nucleotides are TGTGCCAGCAGTGCACAGGGACTAGTTGGGTACCAAGAGACCCAGTACTTC. Amino acid sequence: CASSAQGLVGYQETQYF.

This clone was counted a single time. V gene TRBV12-3 or TRBV12-4 combines with J gene TRBJ2-2, with D uncertain. V gave up 6 bases and J gave up 8 bases, with 7 bases separating them. This CDR3 comprises 11 residues. The CDR3 coding sequence is TGTGCCAGCAGACTCCTGGGGGAGCTGTTTTTT. Translated: CASRLLGELFF.

This chain uses TRBV28 with TRBJ1-2; D perhaps matches TRBD1 (6 bases). Trimming shortened V by 6 bases and J by 4 bases, and 12 bases separated the two germline ends. This CDR3 contains 13 residues. Per the germline V gene, CDR1 is MDHEN and CDR2 is SYDVKM. CDR3 loop: CASSPTGSYGYTF. Here the CDR3 DNA reads TGTGCCAGCAGCCCGACAGGAAGCTATGGCTACACCTTC.

This sequence joins TRBV5-1 and TRBJ2-3, with TRBD2 as a possible D gene (5 bases). V dropped 1 base and J dropped 1 base, with 10 bases sitting between them. The CDR3 has 15 residues. In germline, CDR1 is SGHRS, CDR2 YFSETQ. CDR3 sequence reads: CASSLKSGGTDTQYF. Here the CDR3 DNA reads TGCGCCAGCAGCTTGAAAAGCGGAGGCACAGATACGCAGTATTTT. The full variable domain, rest sourced from reference TRBV5-1 and TRBJ2-3, is KAGVTQTPRYLIKTRGQQVTLSCSPISGHRSVSWYQQTPGQGLQFLFEYFSETQRNKGNFPGRFSGRQFSNSRSEMNVSTLELGDSALYLCASSLKSGGTDTQYFGPGTRLTVL.

The genes are TRBV10-3 and TRBJ2-1; D call uncertain. Germline CDR1 is ENHRY and CDR2 is SYGVKD. The CDR3 covers 15 residues. V shed 3 bases and J shed 2 bases, with 11 bases lying between them. The CDR3 nucleotides read TGTGCCATCAGTGATGGCGGCGCAGCCTACAATGAGCAGTTCTTC. Translating gives CAISDGGAAYNEQFF.

The chain is built from TRBV15 and TRBJ2-7, with TRBD1 identical over 8 bases. CDR1 is LNHNV and CDR2 is YYDKDF in the germline V gene (reference sequence). The CDR3 spans 15 residues. J was trimmed by 2 bases and V by 0 bases; bases with no gene match: 3. The CDR3 sequence: CATSREQGGPYEQYF. CDR3 coding DNA: TGTGCCACCAGCAGAGAACAGGGGGGACCCTACGAGCAGTACTTC.